This is a list of T cell receptor beta chains from one sample in a study of blood T cell repertoires in COVID-19. Assay: immunoSEQ multiplex PCR; the TCRdb copy retains only in-frame clones and omits some. Here the sample spans hundreds of thousands of clones, about 80% being singletons. Sequencing was carried out using peripheral blood. The receptors here all came from a woman aged 45-59 years who had recovered from COVID-19. Each CDR3 is given with its conserved first and last residue.

CDR3aa: CASSSTGGWTGELFF
len: 15
v_gene: TRBV5-4
j_gene: TRBJ2-2

CDR3aa: CASGKIASGAGGSTDTQYF
len: 19
v_gene: TRBV5-1
j_gene: TRBJ2-3

CDR3aa: CASLRGMGDTIYF
len: 13
v_gene: TRBV19
j_gene: TRBJ1-3

CDR3aa: CASSQDRGMTEAFF
len: 14
v_gene: TRBV14
j_gene: TRBJ1-1

CDR3aa: CATSDSRQFNQPQHF
len: 15
v_gene: TRBV24-1
j_gene: TRBJ1-5

CDR3aa: CASSTSRNPAYF
len: 12
v_gene: TRBV7-2
j_gene: TRBJ2-7

CDR3aa: CASSPNGGGNTIYF
len: 14
v_gene: TRBV18
j_gene: TRBJ1-3

CDR3aa: CASSLSADTDTQYF
len: 14
v_gene: TRBV7-2
j_gene: TRBJ2-3

CDR3aa: CAWSVPDRGPSGNTIYF
len: 17
v_gene: TRBV30
j_gene: TRBJ1-3

CDR3aa: CSYRGEGAYEQYF
len: 13
v_gene: TRBV29-1
j_gene: TRBJ2-7

CDR3aa: CASSHGQRNTEAFF
len: 14
v_gene: TRBV27
j_gene: TRBJ1-1

CDR3aa: CASSDNLPITGEGYTF
len: 16
v_gene: TRBV28
j_gene: TRBJ1-2

CDR3aa: CASSRVSGAWETQYF
len: 15
v_gene: TRBV6-5
j_gene: TRBJ2-5

CDR3aa: CASSGQGYTEAFF
len: 13
v_gene: TRBV2
j_gene: TRBJ1-1

CDR3aa: CASSYPRVVGAYEQYF
len: 16
v_gene: TRBV6-2/TRBV6-3
j_gene: TRBJ2-7

CDR3aa: CASSPGQPPDTQYF
len: 14
v_gene: TRBV6-5
j_gene: TRBJ2-3

CDR3aa: CASSLQGRGSGNTIYF
len: 16
v_gene: TRBV27
j_gene: TRBJ1-3

CDR3aa: CASSQAGLAGGGEQYF
len: 16
v_gene: TRBV18
j_gene: TRBJ2-7

CDR3aa: CASSRTSGSRTGELFF
len: 16
v_gene: TRBV3-1/TRBV3-2
j_gene: TRBJ2-2

CDR3aa: CASSWGPTNYGYTF
len: 14
v_gene: TRBV28
j_gene: TRBJ1-2

CDR3aa: CASSYRLARDTQYF
len: 14
v_gene: TRBV6-2/TRBV6-3
j_gene: TRBJ2-3

CDR3aa: CSGSGQGGETQYF
len: 13
v_gene: TRBV29-1
j_gene: TRBJ2-5

CDR3aa: CASSPDYRITMNTEAFF
len: 17
v_gene: TRBV18
j_gene: TRBJ1-1

CDR3aa: CASRITGVNEQYF
len: 13
v_gene: TRBV12-3/TRBV12-4
j_gene: TRBJ2-7

CDR3aa: CASRWTSGGARDTQYF
len: 16
v_gene: TRBV7-9
j_gene: TRBJ2-3

CDR3aa: CASSLEGDNQPQHF
len: 14
v_gene: TRBV5-6
j_gene: TRBJ1-5

CDR3aa: CASSFYRGDTQYF
len: 13
v_gene: TRBV5-1
j_gene: TRBJ2-3

CDR3aa: CASSPPQGSANVLTF
len: 15
v_gene: TRBV9
j_gene: TRBJ2-6

CDR3aa: CASSTNFLDTQYF
len: 13
v_gene: TRBV28
j_gene: TRBJ2-3

CDR3aa: CASSDIAGTEAFF
len: 13
v_gene: TRBV6-4
j_gene: TRBJ1-1

CDR3aa: CASSPRQEQMNEQFF
len: 15
v_gene: TRBV7-6
j_gene: TRBJ2-1

CDR3aa: CASANLLPNYGYTF
len: 14
v_gene: TRBV19
j_gene: TRBJ1-2

CDR3aa: CASTQGGKKSPLHF
len: 14
v_gene: TRBV27
j_gene: TRBJ1-6

CDR3aa: CATRGRGGSGDTQYF
len: 15
v_gene: TRBV24-1
j_gene: TRBJ2-3

CDR3aa: CASSYTGVAKNIQYF
len: 15
v_gene: TRBV2
j_gene: TRBJ2-4

CDR3aa: CASSVLASGVYNEQFF
len: 16
v_gene: TRBV7-8
j_gene: TRBJ2-1

CDR3aa: CASGRTAVETQYF
len: 13
v_gene: TRBV12-3/TRBV12-4
j_gene: TRBJ2-5